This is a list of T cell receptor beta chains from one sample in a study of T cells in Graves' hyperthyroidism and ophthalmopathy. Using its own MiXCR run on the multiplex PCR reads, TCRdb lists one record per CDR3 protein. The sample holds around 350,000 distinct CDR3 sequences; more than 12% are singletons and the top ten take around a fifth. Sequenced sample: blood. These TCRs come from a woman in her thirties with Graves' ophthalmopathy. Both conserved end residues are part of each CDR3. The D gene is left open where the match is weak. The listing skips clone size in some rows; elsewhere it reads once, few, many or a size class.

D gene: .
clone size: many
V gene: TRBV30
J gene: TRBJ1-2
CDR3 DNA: TGTGCCTGGAGATTTGGGGTGAACTATGGCTACACCTTC
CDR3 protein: CAWRFGVNYGYTF

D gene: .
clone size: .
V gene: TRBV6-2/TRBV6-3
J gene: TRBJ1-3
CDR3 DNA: TGTGCCGGCAGTTATAGATCGGGACACGAGGGCTCTGGAAACACCATATATTTT
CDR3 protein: CAGSYRSGHEGSGNTIYF

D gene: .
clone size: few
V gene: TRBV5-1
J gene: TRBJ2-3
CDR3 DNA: TGCGCCAGCAGCACTTATGGACCAGATACGCAGTATTTT
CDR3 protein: CASSTYGPDTQYF

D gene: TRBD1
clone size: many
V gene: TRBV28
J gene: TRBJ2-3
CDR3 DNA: TGTGCCAGCAGTCCATGGGACAGCCGAGGCCTCACAGATACGCAGTATTTT
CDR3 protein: CASSPWDSRGLTDTQYF

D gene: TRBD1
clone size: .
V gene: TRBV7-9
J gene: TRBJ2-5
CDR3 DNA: TGTGCCAGCAGCTTAGTTGGACAGGGGTCGGAGACCCAGTACTTC
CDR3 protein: CASSLVGQGSETQYF

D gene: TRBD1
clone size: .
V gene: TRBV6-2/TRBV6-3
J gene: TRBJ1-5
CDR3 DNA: TGTGCCAGCAGTTACGGACAGGGAAGCAATCGGCCCCAGCATTTT
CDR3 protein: CASSYGQGSNRPQHF

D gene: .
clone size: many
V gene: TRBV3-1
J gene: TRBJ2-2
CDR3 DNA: TGTGCCAGCAGCCTCAAGAGGGGCACCGGGGAGCTGTTTTTT
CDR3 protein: CASSLKRGTGELFF

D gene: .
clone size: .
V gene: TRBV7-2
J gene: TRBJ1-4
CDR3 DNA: TGTGCCAGCAGCCGTAATCTTGGTGTCACTAATGAAAAACTGTTTTTT
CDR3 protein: CASSRNLGVTNEKLFF

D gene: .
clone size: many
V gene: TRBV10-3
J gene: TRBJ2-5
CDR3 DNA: TGTGCCATCAGCCCGGAGGGGCAAGAGACCCAGTACTTC
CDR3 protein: CAISPEGQETQYF

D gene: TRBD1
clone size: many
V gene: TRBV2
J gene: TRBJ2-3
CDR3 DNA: TGTGCCAGCAGTATCCAGGGACAGGGTGATACGCAGTATTTT
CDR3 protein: CASSIQGQGDTQYF

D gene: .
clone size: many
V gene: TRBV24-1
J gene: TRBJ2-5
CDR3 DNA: TGTGCCACCCCTGGGCAGGGGACGAAACGAGGGGCCCAAGAGACCCAGTACTTC
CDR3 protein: CATPGQGTKRGAQETQYF

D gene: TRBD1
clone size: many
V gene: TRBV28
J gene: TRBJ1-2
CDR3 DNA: TGTGCCAGCAGTTTATTCGACAGGGTATCCGACTATGGCTACACCTTC
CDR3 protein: CASSLFDRVSDYGYTF

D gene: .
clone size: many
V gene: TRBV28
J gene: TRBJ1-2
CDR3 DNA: TGTGCCAGCACGTGGGCCTATGGCTACACCTTC
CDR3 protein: CASTWAYGYTF

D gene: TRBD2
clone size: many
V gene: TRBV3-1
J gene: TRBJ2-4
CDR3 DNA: TGTGCCAGCAGCCAAGATCAGCGGGGGGACATTCAGTACTTC
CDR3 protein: CASSQDQRGDIQYF

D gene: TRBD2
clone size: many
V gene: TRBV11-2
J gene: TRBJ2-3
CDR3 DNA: TGTGCCAGCAGCTCGGGGGGGCTAGGAGATACGCAGTATTTT
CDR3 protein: CASSSGGLGDTQYF

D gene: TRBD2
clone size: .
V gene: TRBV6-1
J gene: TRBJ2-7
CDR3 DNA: TGTGCCAGCAAAAGGACTAGCGGGTCCTACGAGCAGTACTTC
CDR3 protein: CASKRTSGSYEQYF

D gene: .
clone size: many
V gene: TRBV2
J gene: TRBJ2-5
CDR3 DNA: TGTGCCAGCACCGAAGATCCAGGGTGGGAGACCCAGTACTTC
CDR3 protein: CASTEDPGWETQYF

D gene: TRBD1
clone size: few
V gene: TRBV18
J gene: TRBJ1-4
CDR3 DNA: TGTGCCAGCTCACGACTGGGACAGAAGAATGAAAAACTGTTTTTT
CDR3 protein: CASSRLGQKNEKLFF

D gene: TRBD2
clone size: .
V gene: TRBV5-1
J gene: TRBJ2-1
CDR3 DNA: TGCGCCAGCAGCTTGGCCGTAAGCGGGAGGGCCGCTGAGCAGTTCTTC
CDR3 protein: CASSLAVSGRAAEQFF

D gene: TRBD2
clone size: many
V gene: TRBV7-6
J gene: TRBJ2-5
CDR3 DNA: TGTGCCAGCAGCCTATCTAGCGGGGGGGCACGAGAGACCCAGTACTTC
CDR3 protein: CASSLSSGGARETQYF

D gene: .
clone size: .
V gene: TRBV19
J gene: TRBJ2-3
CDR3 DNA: TGTGCCAGTAGTATGGTAGTAGCGTGGAAAAGCACAGATACGCAGTATTTT
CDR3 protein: CASSMVVAWKSTDTQYF

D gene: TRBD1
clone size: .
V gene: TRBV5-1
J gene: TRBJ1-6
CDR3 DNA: TGCGCCAGCAGCCCTAACAGGGGTTATAATTCACCCCTCCACTTT
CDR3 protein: CASSPNRGYNSPLHF

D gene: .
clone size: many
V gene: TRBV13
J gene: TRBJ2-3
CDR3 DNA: TGTGCCAGCAGCTCGTTAAATACGCAGTATTTT
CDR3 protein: CASSSLNTQYF

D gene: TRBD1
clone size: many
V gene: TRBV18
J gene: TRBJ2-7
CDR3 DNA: TGTGCCAGCTCCCAGGGGACAGCCTACGAGCAGTACTTC
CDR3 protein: CASSQGTAYEQYF

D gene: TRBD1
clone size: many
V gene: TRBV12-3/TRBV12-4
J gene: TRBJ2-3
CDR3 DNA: TGTGCCAGCAGTTGGACGGGGACAGGGAGGGCAGATACGCAGTATTTT
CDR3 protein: CASSWTGTGRADTQYF

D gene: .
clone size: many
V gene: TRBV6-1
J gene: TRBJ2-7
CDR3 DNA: TGTGCCAGCAGTGAAGCCCCTTCAACGGGGTACGAGCAGTACTTC
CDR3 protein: CASSEAPSTGYEQYF

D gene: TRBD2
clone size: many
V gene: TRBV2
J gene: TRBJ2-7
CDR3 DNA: TGTGCCAGCAGTGTATCAGTTCGAAGGGAGGGCTTCGGTGAGCAGTACTTC
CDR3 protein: CASSVSVRREGFGEQYF

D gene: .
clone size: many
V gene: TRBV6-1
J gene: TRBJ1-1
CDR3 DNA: TGTGCCAGCAGGGAGGGAAGCATGAACACTGAAGCTTTCTTT
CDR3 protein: CASREGSMNTEAFF

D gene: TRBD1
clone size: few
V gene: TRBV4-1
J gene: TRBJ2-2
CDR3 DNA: TGCGCCAGCAGCCAAGACTCACGAGGGGGCGGTAAGAACACCGGGGAGCTGTTTTTT
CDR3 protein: CASSQDSRGGGKNTGELFF

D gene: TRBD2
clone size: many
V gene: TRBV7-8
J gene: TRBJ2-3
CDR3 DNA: TGTGCCAGCAGCTTAGCGCTACTAGCGGAAAGCACAGATACGCAGTATTTT
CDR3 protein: CASSLALLAESTDTQYF

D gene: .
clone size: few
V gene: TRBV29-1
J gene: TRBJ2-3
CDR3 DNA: TGCAGCGTTCAGGAAAGCACAGATACGCAGTATTTT
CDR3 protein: CSVQESTDTQYF

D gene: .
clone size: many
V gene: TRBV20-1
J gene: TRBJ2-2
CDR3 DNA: TGCAGTGCAGGGGCCACCGGGGAGCTGTTTTTT
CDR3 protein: CSAGATGELFF

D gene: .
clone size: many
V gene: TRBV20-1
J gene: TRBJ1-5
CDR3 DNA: TGCAGTGCTAGGGAGTCTCCACAGGAGCCCCAGCATTTT
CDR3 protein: CSARESPQEPQHF

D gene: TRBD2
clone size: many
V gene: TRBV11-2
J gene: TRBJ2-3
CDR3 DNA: TGTGCCAGCAGCTTAGAACTCGGGGGGGCCGGTGATACGCAGTATTTT
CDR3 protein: CASSLELGGAGDTQYF

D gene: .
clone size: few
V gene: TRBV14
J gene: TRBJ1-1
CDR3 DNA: TGTGCCAGCAGCCAAGCGGAGGGAGGAGCTTTCTTT
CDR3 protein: CASSQAEGGAFF

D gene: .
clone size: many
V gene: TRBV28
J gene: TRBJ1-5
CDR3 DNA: TGTGCCAGCAGTTTGAAGTCGACACTTCAGCCCCAGCATTTT
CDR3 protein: CASSLKSTLQPQHF

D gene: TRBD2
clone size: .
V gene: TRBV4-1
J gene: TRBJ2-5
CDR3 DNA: TGCGCCAGCAGCCAAGACCGCGGGGGGGCCTTTCAAGAGACCCAGTACTTC
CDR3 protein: CASSQDRGGAFQETQYF

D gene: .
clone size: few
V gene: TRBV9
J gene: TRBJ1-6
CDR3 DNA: TGTGCCAGCTCTTCGAGGGGGAACTCACCCCTCCACTTT
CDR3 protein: CASSSRGNSPLHF

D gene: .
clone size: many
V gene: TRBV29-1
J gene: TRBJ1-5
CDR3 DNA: TGCAGCGTTACAGCGGGGGGCCAGGGGCAGCCCCAGCATTTT
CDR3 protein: CSVTAGGQGQPQHF

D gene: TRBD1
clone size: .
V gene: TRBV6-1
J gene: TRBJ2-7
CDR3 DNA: TGTGCCAGCAGCGGACAGGGGATAATCTACGAGCAGTACTTC
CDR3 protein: CASSGQGIIYEQYF

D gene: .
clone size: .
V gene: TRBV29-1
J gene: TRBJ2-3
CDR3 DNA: TGCAGCGTTGGAATTCTAGTGCCAGATACGCAGTATTTT
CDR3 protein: CSVGILVPDTQYF

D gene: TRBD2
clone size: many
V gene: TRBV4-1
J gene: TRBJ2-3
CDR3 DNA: TGCGCCAGCAGCCAAGAAAGTGCGGGGGGGCGCACAGATACGCAGTATTTT
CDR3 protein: CASSQESAGGRTDTQYF

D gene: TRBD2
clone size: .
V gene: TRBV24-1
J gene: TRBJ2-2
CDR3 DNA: TGTGCCGCCGGGGCTAGCGGGGGGTCGAACACCGGGGAGCTGTTTTTT
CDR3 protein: CAAGASGGSNTGELFF

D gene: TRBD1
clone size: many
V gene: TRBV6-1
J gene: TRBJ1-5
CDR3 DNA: TGTGCCAGCAGTGATCGGGGAGGGGGCCGCAATCAGCCCCAGCATTTT
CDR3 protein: CASSDRGGGRNQPQHF

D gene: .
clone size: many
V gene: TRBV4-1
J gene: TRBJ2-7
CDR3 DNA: TGCGCCAGCAGCCAAGAAGCCAGGGGAGGACGTCGAGAGCAGTACTTC
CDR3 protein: CASSQEARGGRREQYF

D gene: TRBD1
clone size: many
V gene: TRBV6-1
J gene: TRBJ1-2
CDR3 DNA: TGTGCCAGCAGTGCGCCGGGACAGGGGACCTATGGCTACACCTTC
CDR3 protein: CASSAPGQGTYGYTF

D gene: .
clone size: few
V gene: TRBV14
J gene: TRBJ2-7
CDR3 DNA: TGTGCCAGCAGCCAAGAGGCGGAGTACGAGCAGTACTTC
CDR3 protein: CASSQEAEYEQYF

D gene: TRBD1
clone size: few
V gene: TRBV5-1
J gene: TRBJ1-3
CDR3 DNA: TGCGCCAGCAGCTTGAACCCCACAGGGGGCTCTGGAAACACCATATATTTT
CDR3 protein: CASSLNPTGGSGNTIYF

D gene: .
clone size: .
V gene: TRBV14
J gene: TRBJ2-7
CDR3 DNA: TGTGCCAGCAGCCCGAGACAGGGACTCCCCTACGAGCAGTACTTC
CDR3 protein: CASSPRQGLPYEQYF

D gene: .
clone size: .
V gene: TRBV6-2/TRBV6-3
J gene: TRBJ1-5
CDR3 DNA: TGTGCCAGCAGTTACAGTCCTAGCAATCAGCCCCAGCATTTT
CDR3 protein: CASSYSPSNQPQHF

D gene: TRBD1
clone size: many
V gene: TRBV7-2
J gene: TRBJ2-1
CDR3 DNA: TGTGCCAGCAGCGCGACCTCGGGACAGGGTTCGAGTGAGCAGTTCTTC
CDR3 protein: CASSATSGQGSSEQFF

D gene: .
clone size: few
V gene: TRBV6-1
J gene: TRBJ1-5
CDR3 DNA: TGTGCCAGCAGTCCAGGATTGCCCAATCAGCCCCAGCATTTT
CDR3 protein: CASSPGLPNQPQHF

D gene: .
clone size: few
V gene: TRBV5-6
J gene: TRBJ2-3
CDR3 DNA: TGTGCCAGCCAGGGCTCCGAGGCAGATACGCAGTATTTT
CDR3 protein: CASQGSEADTQYF